The 8 T cell receptor beta chains reported below all come from one sample, sequenced in a study of neurological immune-mediated disorders. MiXCR was run by TCRdb on the 5' RACE reads, yielding one entry per CDR3 protein. This sample has approximately 40,000 distinct CDR3 sequences, with around 4% found just once. The sequenced sample consisted of PBMCs. These receptors all stem from a man aged 25-40 years with multiple sclerosis.

This clonotype has a count of ten or more. This chain links TRBV12-3 or TRBV12-4 with TRBJ1-2; D ambiguous. The germline V and J ends were trimmed by 2 bases and 2 bases, with 3 bases remaining between them. The CDR3 is 12 amino acids. In DNA form, the CDR3 reads TGTGCCAGCAGTTTATCAAACTATGGCTACACCTTC. Residues: CASSLSNYGYTF.

This clonotype was picked up many times. V and J are TRBV7-2 and TRBJ2-2; no reliable D call. Germline V lookup: CDR1 SGHTA, CDR2 FQGNSA. Between the trimmed V and J ends, which lost 0 bases and 6 bases, there was a span of 11 bases. This CDR3 spans 15 amino acids. DNA for the CDR3: TGTGCCAGCAGCTTAGCGGAGACCGGCGCCGGGGAGCTGTTTTTT. It codes for CASSLAETGAGELFF.

This clonotype has ten or more counts. The chain joins TRBV5-1 to TRBJ2-2, with D possibly being TRBD1 or TRBD2 (6 bases each). In germline, CDR1 is SGHRS, CDR2 YFSETQ. CDR3 size: 16 residues. Trimming pared 1 base from V and 0 bases from J, leaving 10 bases between. The CDR3 loop is CASSLSGATNTGELFF. DNA for the CDR3: TGCGCCAGCAGCTTGTCGGGGGCTACGAACACCGGGGAGCTGTTTTTT.

This clonotype has ten or more counts. The CDR3 DNA reads TGTGCCAGCAGTCGGGACAGGACAAACTACGAGCAGTACTTC. Translated: CASSRDRTNYEQYF. The chain recombines TRBV27 with TRBJ2-7, with 8 bases identical to TRBD1. Germline values: CDR1 MNHEY, CDR2 SMNVEV (reference sequence). The CDR3 has 14 amino acids. Unmatched junction bases numbered 6, after V lost 5 bases and J lost 3 bases.

Comment on this clonotype: Since a much larger clone is just one base distant, this may be a read error. The missing conserved phenylalanine or tryptophan at the end of this CDR3 makes a read error likely. The chain joins TRBV5-8 to TRBJ1-4, with D possibly being TRBD1 (5 bases). The V gene lost 4 bases and the J gene lost 4 bases, with 11 bases spanning the gap. The CDR3 runs to 14 residues. In germline, CDR1 is SGHTS, CDR2 YDEGEE. The CDR3 sequence: CASSTGQHNEKLFC. The DNA for the CDR3 is TGTGCCAGCAGCACCGGACAACATAATGAAAAACTGTTTTGT.

This clonotype was counted many times. CDR3 loop: CSARDQWSGNTIYF. Written as DNA, the CDR3 is TGCAGTGCTAGAGATCAATGGTCAGGAAACACCATATATTTT. V and J are TRBV20-1 and TRBJ1-3, with D unresolved. The germline V gene has CDR1 DFQATT and CDR2 SNEGSKA (reference sequence). Trimming took 0 bases from V and 4 from J, leaving 10 bases between them. This CDR3 has 14 amino acids.

Many counts were recorded for this clonotype. V and J are TRBV4-3 and TRBJ1-3; D gene uncertain. Germline V gene sequence: CDR1 LGHNA, CDR2 YSLEER. The ends were cut back, 0 bases at V and 4 bases at J, with 22 bases in the middle. The CDR3 extends over 19 amino acids. CDR3 nucleotides: TGCGCCAGCAGCCAAGATCTAATCCAGGAACTTTCCCTAGGAAACACCATATATTTT. Amino acid sequence: CASSQDLIQELSLGNTIYF.

This clonotype was observed many times. Here the CDR3 reads CASKETGGGYGYTF. As DNA, the CDR3 is TGTGCCAGCAAGGAGACAGGGGGTGGGTATGGCTACACCTTC. This chain connects TRBV2 to TRBJ1-2, with 9 bases matching TRBD1. The CDR3 extends over 14 amino acids. Germline trimming cut 7 bases from V and 5 bases from J; bases unmatched to any gene: 8. The germline V gene has CDR1 SNHLY and CDR2 FYNNEI.